This T cell receptor beta chain was retrieved from a study of blood T cell repertoires in COVID-19. Study-wide context: Researchers got acute and convalescent COVID-19 samples from the United States, Italy and Spain.

The germline CDR1 and CDR2 sequences are SGHRS and YFSETQ. This CDR3 spans 14 amino acids. With respect to this clone: Relative to the germline gene, one junction end is altered; a read error may explain this.

Per the original methods: The assay estimated nucleated cells by amplifying reference gene primers. Profiling relied on immunoSEQ multiplex PCR, and the TCRdb table lists in-frame clones only, not all of them. D and trimming were read from the DNA, whereas the V and J calls and clone size are those reported in that table. The data contain some 260,000 clones, less than 85% of them singletons. This TCR came from a woman aged 18 to 35 with acute or convalescent COVID-19. What was sequenced was peripheral blood. This rearrangement joins TRBV5-1 to TRBJ1-4; D ambiguous. The DNA of the CDR3 is TGCGCCAGCCGCTTGGCTAGCACTAATGAAAAACTGTTTTTT. This translates into CASRLASTNEKLFF. Full variable domain (missing parts from reference TRBV5-1 and TRBJ1-4): KAGVTQTPRYLIKTRGQQVTLSCSPISGHRSVSWYQQTPGQGLQFLFEYFSETQRNKGNFPGRFSGRQFSNSRSEMNVSTLELGDSALYLCASRLASTNEKLFFGSGTQLSVL.